The 27 T cell receptor beta chains reported below all come from one sample, sequenced in a study of blood T cell repertoires in COVID-19. TCRdb keeps only in-frame clones here, not all; method: immunoSEQ multiplex PCR. The data hold a few hundred thousand clones, with 75% to 90% observed a single time. Sequencing was carried out using PBMCs or T cells enriched from blood (not recorded which). These receptors originate from a middle-aged man who had recovered from COVID-19.

J is TRBJ1-6 and V is TRBV4-2; TRBD1 matches at 7 bases. In germline, CDR1 is LGHNA, CDR2 YNFKEQ. V shed 2 bases, J shed 6 bases, and the junction held 4 bases outside the gene matches. There are 15 residues in the CDR3. The CDR3 region has the DNA TGTGCCAGCAGCCAAACAGGGGTCCTTAATTCACCCCTCCACTTT. Translation: CASSQTGVLNSPLHF.

The chain carries TRBV4-1 and TRBJ1-3, with D possibly being TRBD1 (5 bases). Germline values: CDR1 MGHRA, CDR2 YSYEKL. The CDR3 is 15 amino acids. Trimming pared 2 bases from V and 0 bases from J, leaving 8 bases between. CDR3 region: CASSQSDSSGNTIYF. As DNA, the CDR3 is TGCGCCAGCAGCCAATCCGACAGCTCTGGAAACACCATATATTTT.

The chain employs TRBV5-6 and TRBJ2-3; D may be TRBD2 (5 bases). The CDR3 runs to 15 residues. V lost 0 bases and J 0 bases, leaving 8 bases between the germline ends. Germline V gene data show CDR1 as SGHDT and CDR2 as YYEEEE. CDR3 coding DNA: TGTGCCAGCAGCTTGGTGGGCGGGAGCACAGATACGCAGTATTTT. Its translation: CASSLVGGSTDTQYF.

As regards this clone: The same CDR3 can be traced to other DNA sequences in this sample. V usage is TRBV11-2 and J usage is TRBJ1-1; weak D call: TRBD1 (6 bases). The CDR3 totals 15 residues. The germline V gene encodes CDR1 SGHAT and CDR2 FQNNGV. V shed 1 base and J shed 1 base, with 10 bases lying between them. The CDR3 region is CASSLVGGANTEAFF. DNA of the CDR3: TGTGCCAGCAGCTTAGTGGGGGGGGCGAACACTGAAGCTTTCTTT.

The chain links TRBV18 to TRBJ2-3, with D unclear. This CDR3 is built from 14 residues. Germline V gene lookup returns CDR1 KGHSH and CDR2 LQKENI. V was clipped by 6 bases and J by 0 bases, with 10 bases between them. The CDR3 DNA reads TGTGCCAGCTCCCCCTTTCGGAGCACAGATACGCAGTATTTT. This codes for CASSPFRSTDTQYF.

The rearrangement joins TRBV5-1 to TRBJ2-7, with a weak D call TRBD1 (5 bases). V lost 4 bases to trimming and J lost 5 bases, with 16 bases between them. The CDR3 totals 14 residues. Per germline, CDR1 SGHRS and CDR2 YFSETQ. CDR3 in DNA: TGCGCCAGCAGCGTGACGGCAGGGTCCAACGAGCAGTACTTC. It encodes CASSVTAGSNEQYF.

The chain has TRBV7-3 and TRBJ1-1; D is possibly TRBD1 (6 bases). The CDR3 contains 13 residues. The germline V gene encodes CDR1 SGHTA and CDR2 FQGTGA. Trimming took off 5 bases at V and 5 bases at J, with 12 bases between the two ends. The CDR3 DNA reads TGTGCCAGCAGCGCAACAGGGTTAACTGAAGCTTTCTTT. Its translation is CASSATGLTEAFF. The full variable domain, its missing parts supplied by reference TRBV7-3 and TRBJ1-1, is GAGVSQTPSNKVTEKGKYVELRCDPISGHTALYWYRQSLGQGPEFLIYFQGTGAADDSGLPNDRFFAVRPEGSVSTLKIQRTERGDSAVYLCASSATGLTEAFFGQGTRLTVV.

The gene calls are TRBV7-2 and TRBJ1-1; 9 bases fit TRBD1. V lost 1 base and J lost 8; bases outside the gene matches: 5. CDR1 SGHTA and CDR2 FQGNSA come from the germline V gene. The CDR3 contains 14 residues. Here the CDR3 DNA reads TGTGCCAGCAGCTTAGGGGGACAGGGAATAGAAGCTTTCTTT. It yields the protein CASSLGGQGIEAFF. Full variable domain (outside the CDR3, taken from reference TRBV7-2 and TRBJ1-1): GAGVSQSPSNKVTEKGKDVELRCDPISGHTALYWYRQSLGQGLEFLIYFQGNSAPDKSGLPSDRFSAERTGGSVSTLTIQRTQQEDSAVYLCASSLGGQGIEAFFGQGTRLTVV.

The rearrangement links TRBV2 to TRBJ2-7; 8 bases match TRBD2. The CDR3 loop spans 15 amino acids. J was trimmed by 0 bases and V by 8 bases; bases with no gene match: 9. Germline-derived CDR1 and CDR2 are SNHLY and FYNNEI. The CDR3 DNA reads as TGTGCCAGCGGGGGGCCGGGGACTAGCTCCTACGAGCAGTACTTC. Translating gives CASGGPGTSSYEQYF. The full variable domain, rest sourced from reference TRBV2 and TRBJ2-7, is EPEVTQTPSHQVTQMGQEVILRCVPISNHLYFYWYRQILGQKVEFLVSFYNNEISEKSEIFDDQFSVERPDGSNFTLKIRSTKLEDSAMYFCASGGPGTSSYEQYFGPGTRLTVT.

The CDR3, as DNA: TGCGCCAGCAGCTGGGACAGGACCCTTTACACCGGGGAGCTGTTTTTT. Translating it yields CASSWDRTLYTGELFF. The rearrangement joins TRBV5-1 to TRBJ2-2, with 8 bases lining up with TRBD1. V trimming: 3 bases; J trimming: 3 bases; junction bases outside the gene matches: 7. The length of the CDR3 is 16 residues. CDR1 SGHRS and CDR2 YFSETQ come from the germline V gene.

This chain uses TRBV9 with TRBJ2-7; TRBD2 is a possible D gene (6 bases). Germline CDR1 is SGDLS and CDR2 is YYNGEE. Trimming stripped 0 bases from V and 3 bases from J, with 10 bases between. This CDR3 has 14 residues. This chain's CDR3 is CASSVGQGGYEQYF. The CDR3 nucleotides are TGTGCCAGCAGCGTAGGGCAGGGAGGCTACGAGCAGTACTTC.

This clone appeared a single time. The genes are TRBV3-1 (or the pseudogene TRBV3-2) and TRBJ1-2; TRBD1 aligns across 7 bases. The CDR3 consists of 14 residues. Per germline, CDR1 LGHDT and CDR2 YNNKEL (reference sequence). V was clipped by 4 bases and J by 5 bases; unmatched bases: 7. CDR3 sequence: CASSPQQGYYGYTF. The CDR3 DNA reads TGTGCCAGCAGCCCTCAACAGGGGTATTATGGCTACACCTTC.

The chain carries TRBV12-5 and TRBJ1-5, with 8 bases identical to TRBD1. The germline V gene encodes CDR1 LGHNT and CDR2 FRNRAP. J gave up 0 bases and V 4 bases, and 17 bases lay outside the gene matches. The CDR3 covers 20 residues. CDR3 region: CASGWPSDREPLYSNQPQHF. The CDR3 DNA reads as TGTGCTAGTGGTTGGCCCTCGGACAGGGAGCCACTTTATAGCAATCAGCCCCAGCATTTT.

The V and J genes are TRBV12-3 or TRBV12-4 and TRBJ1-4; no clear D. The CDR3 spans 11 residues. Trimming shortened V by 7 bases and J by 8 bases, and 8 bases separated the two germline ends. The CDR3 DNA sequence: TGTGCCAGCACCCGGAGGGAAAAACTGTTTTTT. Translated, it gives CASTRREKLFF.

The rearrangement joins TRBV7-7 to TRBJ2-2, with 13 nucleotides matching TRBD2. Germline CDR1 and CDR2: SSHAT and FNYEAQ (reference sequence). J gave up 1 base and V 3 bases, and 8 bases lay outside the gene matches. The CDR3 length is 19 residues. CDR3 in amino acids: CASSFKRLAGGQNTGELFF. The CDR3 DNA reads as TGTGCCAGCAGCTTTAAGCGACTAGCGGGAGGACAGAACACCGGGGAGCTGTTTTTT.

V is TRBV4-1 and J is TRBJ1-4; the D gene is possibly TRBD1 (6 bases). Germline CDR1 and CDR2: MGHRA and YSYEKL. The CDR3 extends over 16 amino acids. V was shortened by 3 bases and J by 3 bases, with 14 bases between the two germline ends. CDR3 sequence: CASSQTGGGSNEKLFF. For the CDR3, the DNA is TGCGCCAGCAGCCAGACGGGAGGGGGGTCTAATGAAAAACTGTTTTTT.

The chain uses TRBV30 and TRBJ1-3; no firm D call. Germline CDR1 and CDR2: GTSNPN and SVGIG (reference sequence). The CDR3 is made up of 13 amino acids. Trimming took 2 bases from V and 4 from J, leaving 9 bases between them. The CDR3 nucleotides are TGTGCCTGGAGTCTCCTCCTCGGAAACACCATATATTTT. Residues: CAWSLLLGNTIYF.

The V and J genes are TRBV9 and TRBJ2-1; 9 nucleotides match TRBD1. The CDR3 consists of 12 residues. J was trimmed by 9 bases and V by 4 bases; bases with no gene match: 2. Germline CDR1 reads SGDLS; CDR2 reads YYNGEE. CDR3 loop: CASSPDRGEQFF. The CDR3 DNA reads TGTGCCAGCAGCCCGGACAGGGGTGAGCAGTTCTTC.

V usage is TRBV2 and J usage is TRBJ1-1, with TRBD1 identical over 9 bases. The junction had 13 bases not matched to a gene; V was cut back by 4 bases and J by 10 bases. The CDR3 is 15 residues long. From germline, CDR1 is SNHLY and CDR2 FYNNEI. The CDR3: CASSGEVLQGAAAFF. The CDR3 DNA reads as TGTGCCAGCAGTGGGGAGGTCCTACAGGGGGCGGCAGCTTTCTTT.

This clone has more than one count but fewer than ten. This sequence joins TRBV18 and TRBJ1-5; D unclear. Deletions cut 2 bases from V and 5 bases from J, with 7 bases between. CDR3 length: 13 residues. CDR1 is KGHSH and CDR2 is LQKENI in the germline V gene. The DNA of the CDR3 is TGTGCCAGCTCACCATTCCGGGATCAGCCCCAGCATTTT. Encoded protein: CASSPFRDQPQHF.

The chain has TRBV29-1 and TRBJ2-7, with D possibly matching TRBD1 (7 bases). The ends were cut back, 4 bases at V and 6 bases at J, with 16 bases in the middle. The CDR3 contains 13 residues. Per the germline V gene, CDR1 is SQVTM and CDR2 is ANQGSEA. CDR3 loop: CSVVGRGEREQYF. CDR3 nucleotides: TGCAGCGTTGTCGGCAGGGGGGAGCGCGAGCAGTACTTC.

This chain uses TRBV7-9 with TRBJ1-3, with 7 positions matching TRBD1. Germline CDR1 is SEHNR and CDR2 is FQNEAQ (reference sequence). The CDR3 has 16 residues. V was clipped by 5 bases and J by 0 bases; unmatched bases: 7. The CDR3 DNA reads as TGTGCCAGCAGCCCGACGACAGGGAGCTCTGGAAACACCATATATTTT. It translates to CASSPTTGSSGNTIYF.

This chain links TRBV4-2 with TRBJ1-2, with 9 bases that match TRBD1. Unmatched junction bases numbered 8, after V lost 7 bases and J lost 2 bases. The CDR3 spans 15 residues. CDR1 is LGHNA and CDR2 is YNFKEQ in the germline V gene. CDR3 nucleotide sequence: TGTGCCAGCAATACCGGGACAGGGAAAAACTATGGCTACACCTTC. Translating gives CASNTGTGKNYGYTF.

This chain uses TRBV6-5 with TRBJ1-5, with D unclear. Trimming left V 0 bases short and J 5 bases short, with 8 bases between. CDR1 is MNHEY and CDR2 is SVGAGI in the germline V gene. The CDR3 runs to 14 residues. The CDR3: CASSYSRGYQPQHF. In DNA, the CDR3 is TGTGCCAGCAGTTACTCCCGGGGTTATCAGCCCCAGCATTTT.

The rearrangement uses TRBV11-2 and TRBJ2-5; 9 nucleotides match TRBD2. The length of the CDR3 is 19 residues. Germline CDR1 and CDR2: SGHAT and FQNNGV. V lost 0 bases, J lost 4 bases, and 15 bases stayed unmatched. CDR3 residues: CASSLDLPSGDQRGETQYF. The CDR3 region has the DNA TGTGCCAGCAGCTTAGATCTTCCTAGCGGGGACCAACGGGGAGAGACCCAGTACTTC.

The sample holds one count of this clone. V gene TRBV12-5 combines with J gene TRBJ2-1; D perhaps matches TRBD1 (6 bases). Per germline, CDR1 LGHNT and CDR2 FRNRAP. Trimming pared 2 bases from V and 10 bases from J, leaving 12 bases between. The CDR3 length is 13 residues. Here the CDR3 DNA reads TGTGCTAGTGGTTTGCAACAAGGACAGGAGCAGTTCTTC. As protein: CASGLQQGQEQFF.

The chain couples TRBV21-1 to TRBJ2-3; the table assigns TRBD2, which was not confirmed against the DNA. TRBV21-1 is termed a pseudogene. The CDR3 spans 19 residues. In DNA form, the CDR3 reads TGTGCCAGCAGCACAGGCAGGGATATATTAGCGGGGAGGAACCATACGCAGTATTTT. It translates to CASSTGRDILAGRNHTQYF.